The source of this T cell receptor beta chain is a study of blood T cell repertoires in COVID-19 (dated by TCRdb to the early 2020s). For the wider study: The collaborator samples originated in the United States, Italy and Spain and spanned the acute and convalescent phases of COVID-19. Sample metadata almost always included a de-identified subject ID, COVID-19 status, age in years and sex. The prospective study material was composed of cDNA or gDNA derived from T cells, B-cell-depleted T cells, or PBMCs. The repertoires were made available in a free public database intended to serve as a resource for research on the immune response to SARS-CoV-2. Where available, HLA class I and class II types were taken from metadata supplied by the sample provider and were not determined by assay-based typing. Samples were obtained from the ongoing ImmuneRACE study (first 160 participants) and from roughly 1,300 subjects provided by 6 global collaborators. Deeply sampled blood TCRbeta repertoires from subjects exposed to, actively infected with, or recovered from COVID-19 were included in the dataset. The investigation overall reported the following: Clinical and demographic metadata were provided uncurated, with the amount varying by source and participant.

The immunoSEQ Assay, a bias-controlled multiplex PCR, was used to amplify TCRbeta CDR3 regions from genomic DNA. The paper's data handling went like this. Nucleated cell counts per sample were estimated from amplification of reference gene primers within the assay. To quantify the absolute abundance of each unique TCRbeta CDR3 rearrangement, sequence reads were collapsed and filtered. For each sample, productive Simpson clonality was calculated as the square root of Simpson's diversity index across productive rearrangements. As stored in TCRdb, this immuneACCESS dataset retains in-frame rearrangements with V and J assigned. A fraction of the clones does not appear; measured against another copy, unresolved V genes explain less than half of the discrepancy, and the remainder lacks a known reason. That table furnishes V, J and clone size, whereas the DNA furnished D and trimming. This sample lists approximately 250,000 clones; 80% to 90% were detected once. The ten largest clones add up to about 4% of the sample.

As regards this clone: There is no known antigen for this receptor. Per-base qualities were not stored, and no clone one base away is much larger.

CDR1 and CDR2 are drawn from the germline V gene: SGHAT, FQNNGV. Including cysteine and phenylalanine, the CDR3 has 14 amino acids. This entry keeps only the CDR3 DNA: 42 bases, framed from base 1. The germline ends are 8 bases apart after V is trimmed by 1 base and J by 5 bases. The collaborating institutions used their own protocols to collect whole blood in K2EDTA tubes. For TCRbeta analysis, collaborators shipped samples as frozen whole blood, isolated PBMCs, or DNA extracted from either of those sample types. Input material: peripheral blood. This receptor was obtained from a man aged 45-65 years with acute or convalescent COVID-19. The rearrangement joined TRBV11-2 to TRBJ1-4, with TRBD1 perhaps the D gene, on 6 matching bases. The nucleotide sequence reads TGTGCCAGCAGCTTAGCAGGGGCGAATGAAAAACTGTTTTTT. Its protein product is CASSLAGANEKLFF.